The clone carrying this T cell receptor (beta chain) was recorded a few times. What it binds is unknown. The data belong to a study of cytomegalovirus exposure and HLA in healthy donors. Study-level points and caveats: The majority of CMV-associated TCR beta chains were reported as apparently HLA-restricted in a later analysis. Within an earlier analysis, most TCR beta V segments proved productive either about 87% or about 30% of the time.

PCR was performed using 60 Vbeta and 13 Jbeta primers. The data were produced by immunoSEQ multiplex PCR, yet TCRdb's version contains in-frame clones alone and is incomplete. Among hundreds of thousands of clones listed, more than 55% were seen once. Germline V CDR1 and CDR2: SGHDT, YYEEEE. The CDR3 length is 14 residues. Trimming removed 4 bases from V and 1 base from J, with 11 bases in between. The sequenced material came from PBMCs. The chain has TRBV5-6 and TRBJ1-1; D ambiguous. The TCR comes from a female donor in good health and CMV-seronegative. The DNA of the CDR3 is TGTGCCAGCAGCCCCGGACTGGGGAACACTGAAGCTTTCTTT. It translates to CASSPGLGNTEAFF.